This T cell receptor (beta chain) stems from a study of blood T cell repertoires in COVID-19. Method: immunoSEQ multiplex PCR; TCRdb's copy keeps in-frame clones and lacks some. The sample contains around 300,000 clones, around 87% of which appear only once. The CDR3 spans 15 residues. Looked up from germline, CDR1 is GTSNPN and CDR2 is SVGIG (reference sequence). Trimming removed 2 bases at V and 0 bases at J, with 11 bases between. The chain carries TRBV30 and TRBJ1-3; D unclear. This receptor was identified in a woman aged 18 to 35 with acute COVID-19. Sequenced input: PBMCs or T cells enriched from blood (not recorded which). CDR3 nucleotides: TGTGCCTGGAGTTTACAGCTATTCTCTGGAAACACCATATATTTT. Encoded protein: CAWSLQLFSGNTIYF.